The rows below give T cell receptor beta chains drawn from one sample of a study of response to subunit inactivated influenza vaccine. TCRdb reanalysed the RT-PCR reads using MiXCR and keeps one entry per CDR3 protein. The sample yields 450,000 to 600,000 distinct CDR3 sequences, 15% to 20% seen once. The sequences come from CD4+ T cells sorted from PBMCs, collected about 24 months after vaccination. The source of these receptors is a man aged 50 to 75 who received an inactivated influenza vaccine. CDR3s include the opening cysteine and the closing phenylalanine or tryptophan. D genes are given only for firm matches. The listing skips clone size in some rows; elsewhere it reads once, few, many or a size class.

j_gene: TRBJ2-2; d_gene: NA; v_gene: TRBV4-3; abundance: few; CDR3nt: TGCGCCAGCAGCCAAGAACAGGGCAGGGGCACCGGGGAGCTGTTTTTT; CDR3aa: CASSQEQGRGTGELFF
j_gene: TRBJ2-3; d_gene: TRBD1; v_gene: TRBV7-8; abundance: NA; CDR3nt: TGTGCCAGCAGCGCCAGACAGGGACACACAGATACGCAGTATTTT; CDR3aa: CASSARQGHTDTQYF
j_gene: TRBJ1-1; d_gene: TRBD1; v_gene: TRBV6-1; abundance: NA; CDR3nt: TGTGCCAGCAGCCGAGGACAGGGCTACACTGAAGCTTTCTTT; CDR3aa: CASSRGQGYTEAFF
j_gene: TRBJ1-4; d_gene: NA; v_gene: TRBV27; abundance: NA; CDR3nt: TGTGCCAGCAGTATGGACATGGCCCCCTGGGAAAAACTGTTTTTT; CDR3aa: CASSMDMAPWEKLFF
j_gene: TRBJ1-5; d_gene: NA; v_gene: TRBV20-1; abundance: many; CDR3nt: TGCAGTGCCGGCGGGGGCGGGTTACAGCCCCAGCATTTT; CDR3aa: CSAGGGGLQPQHF
j_gene: TRBJ2-2; d_gene: TRBD1; v_gene: TRBV24-1; abundance: NA; CDR3nt: TGTGCCACTACGGACAGGGCGAACACCGGGGAGCTGTTTTTT; CDR3aa: CATTDRANTGELFF
j_gene: TRBJ1-1; d_gene: NA; v_gene: TRBV20-1; abundance: few; CDR3nt: TGCAGTGCTGCCAAACAGGGAGGGAACACTGAAGCTTTCTTT; CDR3aa: CSAAKQGGNTEAFF
j_gene: TRBJ2-5; d_gene: NA; v_gene: TRBV5-1; abundance: few; CDR3nt: TGCGCCAGCAGCTGGACCGGGCAGCCCCAAGAGACCCAGTACTTC; CDR3aa: CASSWTGQPQETQYF
j_gene: TRBJ2-7; d_gene: NA; v_gene: TRBV11-1; abundance: NA; CDR3nt: TGTGCCAGCAGCTTAGCTTCGGGGTTCGTACAGGGTGTCTACGAGCAGTACTTC; CDR3aa: CASSLASGFVQGVYEQYF
j_gene: TRBJ1-2; d_gene: NA; v_gene: TRBV5-6; abundance: NA; CDR3nt: TGTGCCAGCAGCTTTGGCAGGCGAACAGGTGGCTACACCTTC; CDR3aa: CASSFGRRTGGYTF
j_gene: TRBJ2-7; d_gene: NA; v_gene: TRBV6-1; abundance: few; CDR3nt: TGTGCCAGCACGCGATTGGGGGTCGGTGGGGAGCAGTACTTC; CDR3aa: CASTRLGVGGEQYF
j_gene: TRBJ2-7; d_gene: NA; v_gene: TRBV5-1; abundance: NA; CDR3nt: TGCGCCAGCAGCGGAACTAGGACGGCGGCCGGGGAGCAGTACTTC; CDR3aa: CASSGTRTAAGEQYF
j_gene: TRBJ2-3; d_gene: NA; v_gene: TRBV4-3; abundance: NA; CDR3nt: TGCGCCAGCAGCCCCGGGGTAGCGATCACAGATACGCAGTATTTT; CDR3aa: CASSPGVAITDTQYF
j_gene: TRBJ1-5; d_gene: NA; v_gene: TRBV4-3; abundance: few; CDR3nt: TGCGCCAGCAGCCAAGATCGGGGTAGGCAGCCCCAGCATTTT; CDR3aa: CASSQDRGRQPQHF
j_gene: TRBJ2-1; d_gene: TRBD1; v_gene: TRBV7-2; abundance: NA; CDR3nt: TGTGCCAGCAGCTTGTCTGTCGGCAGGGGGCGCCGCAATGAGCAGTTCTTC; CDR3aa: CASSLSVGRGRRNEQFF
j_gene: TRBJ2-5; d_gene: TRBD1; v_gene: TRBV10-3; abundance: NA; CDR3nt: TGTGCCATCGGACAGGGGAGGCAGACCCAGTACTTC; CDR3aa: CAIGQGRQTQYF
j_gene: TRBJ2-3; d_gene: TRBD1; v_gene: TRBV3-1; abundance: NA; CDR3nt: TGTGCCAGCAGCCAATACAGGGGCTCCAGCACAGATACGCAGTATTTT; CDR3aa: CASSQYRGSSTDTQYF
j_gene: TRBJ2-1; d_gene: NA; v_gene: TRBV20-1; abundance: NA; CDR3nt: TGCAGTGCTGGGAAGGGGGGCTTAGGCCATGAGCAGTTCTTC; CDR3aa: CSAGKGGLGHEQFF
j_gene: TRBJ2-7; d_gene: NA; v_gene: TRBV3-1; abundance: few; CDR3nt: TGTGCCAGCAGCCAAGAACCCGGAACCTACGAGCAGTACTTC; CDR3aa: CASSQEPGTYEQYF
j_gene: TRBJ2-7; d_gene: NA; v_gene: TRBV7-8; abundance: few; CDR3nt: TGTGCCAGCAGCACAGGGGAGGGAAGGCAGTACTTC; CDR3aa: CASSTGEGRQYF
j_gene: TRBJ2-3; d_gene: NA; v_gene: TRBV11-1; abundance: few; CDR3nt: TGTGCCAGCAGGGTCGCAATCACAGATACGCAGTATTTT; CDR3aa: CASRVAITDTQYF
j_gene: TRBJ2-5; d_gene: TRBD2; v_gene: TRBV3-1; abundance: few; CDR3nt: TGTGCCAGCAGCCAAGTAAAAAGGACTAGCGGGGGCAAAGAGACCCAGTACTTC; CDR3aa: CASSQVKRTSGGKETQYF
j_gene: TRBJ2-1; d_gene: TRBD1; v_gene: TRBV20-1; abundance: NA; CDR3nt: TGCAGTGCTACCTCCTTGGACAGGGGAAAGCAGTTCTTC; CDR3aa: CSATSLDRGKQFF
j_gene: TRBJ2-5; d_gene: TRBD2; v_gene: TRBV20-1; abundance: NA; CDR3nt: TGCAGTGCTAAGGCCGGACTAGCGGTCCAAGAGACCCAGTACTTC; CDR3aa: CSAKAGLAVQETQYF
j_gene: TRBJ2-5; d_gene: NA; v_gene: TRBV20-1; abundance: few; CDR3nt: TGCAGTGCAAAAGAGAGCTACCAAGAGACCCAGTACTTC; CDR3aa: CSAKESYQETQYF
j_gene: TRBJ2-7; d_gene: TRBD2; v_gene: TRBV6-2/TRBV6-3; abundance: many; CDR3nt: TGTGCCAGCAGCCGAGCGACTAGCGGGGCGCGCCCCTACGAGCAGTACTTC; CDR3aa: CASSRATSGARPYEQYF
j_gene: TRBJ2-3; d_gene: TRBD2; v_gene: TRBV7-2; abundance: few; CDR3nt: TGTGCCAGCGGCCGGTATGGGGGAGGGACAGATACGCAGTATTTT; CDR3aa: CASGRYGGGTDTQYF
j_gene: TRBJ2-1; d_gene: NA; v_gene: TRBV6-5; abundance: NA; CDR3nt: TGTGCCAGCAGTTACTCAGGTCTAATTGGGTCAAATGAGCAGTTCTTC; CDR3aa: CASSYSGLIGSNEQFF
j_gene: TRBJ1-1; d_gene: NA; v_gene: TRBV7-8; abundance: many; CDR3nt: TGTGCCAGCAGCTTAGGGGGGAGGGCTGAAGCTTTCTTT; CDR3aa: CASSLGGRAEAFF
j_gene: TRBJ2-3; d_gene: NA; v_gene: TRBV12-3/TRBV12-4; abundance: NA; CDR3nt: TGTGCCAGCAGTTTTCTGGGTACAGGCACAGATACGCAGTATTTT; CDR3aa: CASSFLGTGTDTQYF
j_gene: TRBJ2-1; d_gene: TRBD2; v_gene: TRBV12-3/TRBV12-4; abundance: few; CDR3nt: TGTGCCAGCAGCCCCGGACTAGCGGGGGGTAACAATGAGCAGTTCTTC; CDR3aa: CASSPGLAGGNNEQFF
j_gene: TRBJ1-1; d_gene: NA; v_gene: TRBV4-2; abundance: NA; CDR3nt: TGTGCCAGCAGCCAATTAAACCAGAACACTGAAGCTTTCTTT; CDR3aa: CASSQLNQNTEAFF
j_gene: TRBJ1-5; d_gene: TRBD1; v_gene: TRBV10-2; abundance: NA; CDR3nt: TGCGCCAGCAGTGGGTTGCTAGGACAGGGCAATCAGCCCCAGCATTTT; CDR3aa: CASSGLLGQGNQPQHF
j_gene: TRBJ2-7; d_gene: NA; v_gene: TRBV4-1; abundance: many; CDR3nt: TGCGCCAGCAGTCAAGGGGAGCTAAAGGAGCAGTACTTC; CDR3aa: CASSQGELKEQYF
j_gene: TRBJ2-1; d_gene: TRBD2; v_gene: TRBV7-3; abundance: few; CDR3nt: TGTGCCAGCAGTAGCGGGAGTTCGGAGTACAATGAGCAGTTCTTC; CDR3aa: CASSSGSSEYNEQFF
j_gene: TRBJ1-6; d_gene: NA; v_gene: TRBV5-1; abundance: NA; CDR3nt: TGCGCCAGCAGCTTGGCTCAGAGCTATAATTCACCCCTCCACTTT; CDR3aa: CASSLAQSYNSPLHF
j_gene: TRBJ2-7; d_gene: NA; v_gene: TRBV6-2/TRBV6-3; abundance: few; CDR3nt: TGTGCCAGCAGTTTCACAGGGCAATACGAGCAGTACTTC; CDR3aa: CASSFTGQYEQYF
j_gene: TRBJ2-5; d_gene: TRBD2; v_gene: TRBV5-1; abundance: NA; CDR3nt: TGCGCCAGCAGCTTGGGAGCGGGCCCGAGGGCGGGGGTCTGGGAGACCCAGTACTTC; CDR3aa: CASSLGAGPRAGVWETQYF
j_gene: TRBJ2-1; d_gene: NA; v_gene: TRBV7-2; abundance: NA; CDR3nt: TGTGCCAGCAGCGCCCACAGGGAGGTTGAGCAGTTCTTC; CDR3aa: CASSAHREVEQFF
j_gene: TRBJ2-5; d_gene: TRBD2; v_gene: TRBV28; abundance: few; CDR3nt: TGTGCCAGCAGTTTAAGTCGGACTAGTGCAAAGACCCAGTACTTC; CDR3aa: CASSLSRTSAKTQYF
j_gene: TRBJ1-2; d_gene: NA; v_gene: TRBV12-3/TRBV12-4; abundance: few; CDR3nt: TGTGCCAGCAGTGGAAGGGTAGGGGTTAACTATGGCTACACCTTC; CDR3aa: CASSGRVGVNYGYTF
j_gene: TRBJ1-1; d_gene: NA; v_gene: TRBV7-8; abundance: few; CDR3nt: TGTGCCAGCAGCTTACGTCGACAGGTGAACACTGAAGCTTTCTTT; CDR3aa: CASSLRRQVNTEAFF
j_gene: TRBJ1-2; d_gene: NA; v_gene: TRBV24-1; abundance: NA; CDR3nt: TGTGCCACCAGCTCTAATCGACTAGGGACCTTCAGTGGCTACACCTTC; CDR3aa: CATSSNRLGTFSGYTF
j_gene: TRBJ2-7; d_gene: NA; v_gene: TRBV7-2; abundance: few; CDR3nt: TGTGCCAGCAGCTTAGACCCGGTGGGAGGCTACGAGCAGTACTTC; CDR3aa: CASSLDPVGGYEQYF
j_gene: TRBJ2-7; d_gene: TRBD1; v_gene: TRBV20-1; abundance: few; CDR3nt: TGCAGTGCTAGAGCGGTATTTGGACAGGGGGCTTACGAGCAGTACTTC; CDR3aa: CSARAVFGQGAYEQYF
j_gene: TRBJ2-1; d_gene: NA; v_gene: TRBV7-2; abundance: NA; CDR3nt: TGTGCCAGCAGCGACCGGGGACGAAGTGACAATGAGCAGTTCTTC; CDR3aa: CASSDRGRSDNEQFF
j_gene: TRBJ1-6; d_gene: TRBD1; v_gene: TRBV5-1; abundance: NA; CDR3nt: TGCGCCAGCAGCTTGGCGAATCCGGGACAGGGTAGATCACCCCTCCACTTT; CDR3aa: CASSLANPGQGRSPLHF
j_gene: TRBJ1-5; d_gene: TRBD1; v_gene: TRBV6-6; abundance: NA; CDR3nt: TGTGCCAGCGGAATCCAGGGGGCGCAGCCCCAGCATTTT; CDR3aa: CASGIQGAQPQHF